Listed below are T cell receptor beta chains from one sample, sequenced in a study of blood T cell repertoires in COVID-19. Sequenced by immunoSEQ multiplex PCR; TCRdb stores in-frame clones only, minus some. Of some 320,000 clones listed, around nine tenths were seen once; the top ten hold over 8.5%. Input material: peripheral blood. The receptors were sampled from a woman in her twenties or thirties with COVID-19, enrolled during active disease. CDR3s include the opening cysteine and the closing phenylalanine or tryptophan. The order of the fields is clone size, J gene, V gene, D gene, CDR3 DNA, CDR3 protein. D genes are given only for firm matches. For some rows the clone size is stated as once, few or many, or as a class when expanded; others skip it.

abundance: -; j_gene: TRBJ1-2; v_gene: TRBV7-9; d_gene: -; CDR3nt: TGTGCCAGCATAGGTTTCGCGGGGCATGGCTACACCTTC; CDR3aa: CASIGFAGHGYTF
abundance: -; j_gene: TRBJ1-2; v_gene: TRBV29-1; d_gene: -; CDR3nt: TGCAGCGTTGTCGGGGGGGGTGGCTATGGCTACACCTTC; CDR3aa: CSVVGGGGYGYTF
abundance: -; j_gene: TRBJ1-1; v_gene: TRBV18; d_gene: -; CDR3nt: TGTGCCAGCTCACCGGCCGGGATTCGGGGGACTGAAGCTTTCTTT; CDR3aa: CASSPAGIRGTEAFF
abundance: once; j_gene: TRBJ2-7; v_gene: TRBV5-6; d_gene: -; CDR3nt: TGTGCCAGCAGCTGGGGGGACTCCTCCTACGAGCAGTACTTC; CDR3aa: CASSWGDSSYEQYF
abundance: -; j_gene: TRBJ1-6; v_gene: TRBV27; d_gene: TRBD1; CDR3nt: TGTGCCAGCAGTCGGGACAGGGGAGGAGAGTCCTATAATTCACCCCTCCACTTT; CDR3aa: CASSRDRGGESYNSPLHF
abundance: -; j_gene: TRBJ2-7; v_gene: TRBV7-8; d_gene: TRBD2; CDR3nt: TGTGCCAGCAGCTTAGGATTTTCGCTCTCACCGGGACTAGCGGGGGGCCTCTACGAGCAGTACTTC; CDR3aa: CASSLGFSLSPGLAGGLYEQYF
abundance: -; j_gene: TRBJ2-7; v_gene: TRBV19; d_gene: TRBD1; CDR3nt: TGTGCCAGTAGTGCCGGGACAGGGTTCTACGAGCAGTACTTC; CDR3aa: CASSAGTGFYEQYF
abundance: few; j_gene: TRBJ1-2; v_gene: TRBV4-2; d_gene: -; CDR3nt: TGTGCCAGCAGCCAAGATATTGACAGAAACTATGGCTACACCTTC; CDR3aa: CASSQDIDRNYGYTF
abundance: -; j_gene: TRBJ1-6; v_gene: TRBV3-1/TRBV3-2; d_gene: TRBD1; CDR3nt: TGTGCCAGCAGCCCCTACCACAGGGGTTCACCCCTCCACTTT; CDR3aa: CASSPYHRGSPLHF
abundance: -; j_gene: TRBJ2-1; v_gene: TRBV7-8; d_gene: -; CDR3nt: TGTGCCAGCAGCCTCAAAAGGGGGGGTCGGTTATACAATGAGCAGTTCTTC; CDR3aa: CASSLKRGGRLYNEQFF
abundance: -; j_gene: TRBJ2-5; v_gene: TRBV2; d_gene: TRBD2; CDR3nt: TGTGCCAGCAGTGAAGAGGGACTAGCGGGGGGAGAGACCCAGTACTTC; CDR3aa: CASSEEGLAGGETQYF
abundance: few; j_gene: TRBJ2-7; v_gene: TRBV12-3/TRBV12-4; d_gene: -; CDR3nt: TGTGCCAGCAGTCGTCGTACCTACGAGCAGTACTTC; CDR3aa: CASSRRTYEQYF
abundance: -; j_gene: TRBJ1-1; v_gene: TRBV5-6; d_gene: -; CDR3nt: TGTGCCAGCAGCTTGAGTCCCCGGAGTACTGAAGCTTTCTTT; CDR3aa: CASSLSPRSTEAFF
abundance: -; j_gene: TRBJ2-3; v_gene: TRBV10-2; d_gene: -; CDR3nt: TGCGCCAGCAGTGATATGGCCACCTTCACAGATACGCAGTATTTT; CDR3aa: CASSDMATFTDTQYF
abundance: -; j_gene: TRBJ2-1; v_gene: TRBV7-9; d_gene: TRBD2; CDR3nt: TGTGCCAGCAGCTTCGGCGGGGGGTACAATGAGCAGTTCTTC; CDR3aa: CASSFGGGYNEQFF
abundance: -; j_gene: TRBJ1-1; v_gene: TRBV7-9; d_gene: -; CDR3nt: TGTGCCAGCAGCTTAGGGGGCAGCACTGAAGCTTTCTTT; CDR3aa: CASSLGGSTEAFF
abundance: -; j_gene: TRBJ2-1; v_gene: TRBV7-9; d_gene: TRBD1; CDR3nt: TGTGCCAGCAGCGGACTTGGGACAGGCCCCCTCAATGAGCAGTTCTTC; CDR3aa: CASSGLGTGPLNEQFF
abundance: -; j_gene: TRBJ1-3; v_gene: TRBV6-5; d_gene: TRBD1; CDR3nt: TGTGCCAGCGGACGGGACAGGGGATCGGGAAACACCATATATTTT; CDR3aa: CASGRDRGSGNTIYF
abundance: -; j_gene: TRBJ1-5; v_gene: TRBV7-2; d_gene: TRBD1; CDR3nt: TGTGCCAGCAGTTTACAGGGGGCTTTAGGCAATCAGCCCCAGCATTTT; CDR3aa: CASSLQGALGNQPQHF
abundance: once; j_gene: TRBJ2-2; v_gene: TRBV29-1; d_gene: TRBD2; CDR3nt: TGCAGCGTTGTATCCTTCGGCGGGGGGTACACCGGGGAGCTGTTTTTT; CDR3aa: CSVVSFGGGYTGELFF
abundance: -; j_gene: TRBJ2-2; v_gene: TRBV19; d_gene: -; CDR3nt: TGTGCCAGTATGGGAGAGCAGGCGGACACCGGGGAGCTGTTTTTT; CDR3aa: CASMGEQADTGELFF
abundance: -; j_gene: TRBJ1-1; v_gene: TRBV5-1; d_gene: -; CDR3nt: TGCGCCAGCAGCTTGACAGCAGCTAACACTGAAGCTTTCTTT; CDR3aa: CASSLTAANTEAFF
abundance: once; j_gene: TRBJ2-5; v_gene: TRBV11-2; d_gene: TRBD1; CDR3nt: TGTGCCAGCAGCGCGACTCGGGACAGGGTACAGACCCAGTACTTC; CDR3aa: CASSATRDRVQTQYF
abundance: few; j_gene: TRBJ1-5; v_gene: TRBV4-1; d_gene: -; CDR3nt: TGCGCCAGCAGCCAAGATCGAGCCGGTAATCAGCCCCAGCATTTT; CDR3aa: CASSQDRAGNQPQHF
abundance: -; j_gene: TRBJ1-1; v_gene: TRBV18; d_gene: TRBD1; CDR3nt: TGTGCCAGCTCCCCTTTAACAGGGGGCTACGACACTGAAGCTTTCTTT; CDR3aa: CASSPLTGGYDTEAFF
abundance: few; j_gene: TRBJ2-7; v_gene: TRBV5-1; d_gene: -; CDR3nt: TGCGCCAGCAGCTTCAGGGGGGACTCCTACGAGCAGTACTTC; CDR3aa: CASSFRGDSYEQYF
abundance: -; j_gene: TRBJ2-1; v_gene: TRBV1; d_gene: -; CDR3nt: TGCACCAGCAGCCTGTCCGGGACAGGGGGTTTGTTTTACAATGAGCAGTTCTTC; CDR3aa: CTSSLSGTGGLFYNEQFF
abundance: -; j_gene: TRBJ1-2; v_gene: TRBV2; d_gene: -; CDR3nt: TGTGCCAGCCTTTCCATTCCCCAAGAGTATGGCTACACCTTC; CDR3aa: CASLSIPQEYGYTF
abundance: -; j_gene: TRBJ1-2; v_gene: TRBV5-5; d_gene: -; CDR3nt: TGTGCCAGCAGCTTATCCCATAACTATGGCTACACCTTC; CDR3aa: CASSLSHNYGYTF
abundance: -; j_gene: TRBJ1-5; v_gene: TRBV2; d_gene: TRBD1; CDR3nt: TGTGCCAGCAGTTTGGACAGGGGCCCAAATCAGCCCCAGCATTTT; CDR3aa: CASSLDRGPNQPQHF
abundance: -; j_gene: TRBJ1-6; v_gene: TRBV5-4; d_gene: -; CDR3nt: TGTGCCAGCAGCTTACTAGTTGATAATTCACCCCTCCACTTT; CDR3aa: CASSLLVDNSPLHF
abundance: -; j_gene: TRBJ2-5; v_gene: TRBV5-4; d_gene: -; CDR3nt: TGTGCCAGCGGTCCGTTCTTGAGGACCCAGTACTTC; CDR3aa: CASGPFLRTQYF
abundance: -; j_gene: TRBJ2-2; v_gene: TRBV27; d_gene: -; CDR3nt: TGTGCCAGCGCTACCACCTATACCGGGGAGCTGTTTTTT; CDR3aa: CASATTYTGELFF
abundance: -; j_gene: TRBJ1-2; v_gene: TRBV28; d_gene: -; CDR3nt: TGTGCCAGCAGTTTAACGGCCCAGCGGGGCTACACCTTC; CDR3aa: CASSLTAQRGYTF
abundance: -; j_gene: TRBJ2-7; v_gene: TRBV28; d_gene: TRBD1; CDR3nt: TGTGCCAGCAGTTACGGACAGGGGAGGGAGCAGTACTTC; CDR3aa: CASSYGQGREQYF
abundance: -; j_gene: TRBJ1-2; v_gene: TRBV6-5; d_gene: TRBD1; CDR3nt: TGTGCCAGCAGTTACTCGACAGGGAGGAACTATGGCTACACCTTC; CDR3aa: CASSYSTGRNYGYTF
abundance: -; j_gene: TRBJ1-3; v_gene: TRBV5-1; d_gene: TRBD1; CDR3nt: TGCGCCAGCAGCTTGACGGACAGGGGAAACACCATATATTTT; CDR3aa: CASSLTDRGNTIYF
abundance: -; j_gene: TRBJ1-6; v_gene: TRBV30; d_gene: -; CDR3nt: TGTGCCTGGGACCGTCTCAGGGGCCGAAATTCACCCCTCCACTTT; CDR3aa: CAWDRLRGRNSPLHF
abundance: -; j_gene: TRBJ2-1; v_gene: TRBV3-1/TRBV3-2; d_gene: TRBD1; CDR3nt: TGTGCCAGCAGCCCGGGGACAGGGGGCGGCTATGAGCAGTTCTTC; CDR3aa: CASSPGTGGGYEQFF
abundance: -; j_gene: TRBJ2-1; v_gene: TRBV7-6; d_gene: -; CDR3nt: TGTGCCAGCAGCTTTAGGGGGGGGGCCTCCCCCCATGAGCAGTTCTTC; CDR3aa: CASSFRGGASPHEQFF
abundance: -; j_gene: TRBJ2-4; v_gene: TRBV20-1; d_gene: -; CDR3nt: TGCAGTGCTAGAGACCTAAACATTCAGTACTTC; CDR3aa: CSARDLNIQYF
abundance: -; j_gene: TRBJ2-5; v_gene: TRBV4-1; d_gene: -; CDR3nt: TGCGCCAGCAGCCCCCTAAGTACGTCGGAGACCCAGTACTTC; CDR3aa: CASSPLSTSETQYF
abundance: -; j_gene: TRBJ1-1; v_gene: TRBV28; d_gene: -; CDR3nt: TGTGCCAGCAGTGCAGGGGTGGCCGCTGAAGCTTTCTTT; CDR3aa: CASSAGVAAEAFF
abundance: -; j_gene: TRBJ2-7; v_gene: TRBV6-1; d_gene: -; CDR3nt: TGTGCCAGCAGTGAAAGGAGGATGAAGTTCTACGAGCAGTACTTC; CDR3aa: CASSERRMKFYEQYF
abundance: once; j_gene: TRBJ1-4; v_gene: TRBV5-4; d_gene: -; CDR3nt: TGTGCCAGCAGCTCCCGTGACACCCTGTCGGTTAAGGAAAAACTGTTTTTT; CDR3aa: CASSSRDTLSVKEKLFF
abundance: -; j_gene: TRBJ2-5; v_gene: TRBV24-1; d_gene: -; CDR3nt: TGTGCCACCAGTGCAGCAGGGGAAGCGCAAGAGACCCAGTACTTC; CDR3aa: CATSAAGEAQETQYF
abundance: -; j_gene: TRBJ2-2; v_gene: TRBV4-1; d_gene: TRBD2; CDR3nt: TGCGCCAGCAGCCATCAAAGGGAGGCGGGGGGGCCCGGGGAGCTGTTTTTT; CDR3aa: CASSHQREAGGPGELFF
abundance: -; j_gene: TRBJ1-5; v_gene: TRBV6-5; d_gene: TRBD1; CDR3nt: TGTGCCAGCCAAAGACAGGGATATAGCAATCAGCCCCAGCATTTT; CDR3aa: CASQRQGYSNQPQHF
abundance: once; j_gene: TRBJ2-5; v_gene: TRBV2; d_gene: TRBD2; CDR3nt: TGTGCCAGCAGCCACCGGACTAGTTTGGAGACCCAGTACTTC; CDR3aa: CASSHRTSLETQYF
abundance: once; j_gene: TRBJ1-5; v_gene: TRBV27; d_gene: -; CDR3nt: TGTGCCAGCAAAAAAGCGGGACATGGAAATTTT; CDR3aa: CASKKAGHGNF
abundance: few; j_gene: TRBJ1-4; v_gene: TRBV3-1/TRBV3-2; d_gene: -; CDR3nt: TGTGCCAGCAGCCTTCGGGGGAATGAAAAACTGTTTTTT; CDR3aa: CASSLRGNEKLFF
abundance: -; j_gene: TRBJ2-3; v_gene: TRBV5-1; d_gene: TRBD2; CDR3nt: TGCGCCAGCAGCGCCATGGGACTAGCGGGGGCAGATACGCAGTATTTT; CDR3aa: CASSAMGLAGADTQYF
abundance: -; j_gene: TRBJ1-3; v_gene: TRBV6-5; d_gene: -; CDR3nt: TGTGCGGGGCGGACCTTCTCTGGAAACACCATATATTTT; CDR3aa: CAGRTFSGNTIYF
abundance: -; j_gene: TRBJ2-1; v_gene: TRBV19; d_gene: TRBD2; CDR3nt: TGTGCCAGTAGTATCAGCGGGGGGGCCTATGAGCAGTTCTTC; CDR3aa: CASSISGGAYEQFF
abundance: -; j_gene: TRBJ1-2; v_gene: TRBV27; d_gene: -; CDR3nt: TGTGCCAGCAGTTTATCAGGCGGGCAAAACTATGGCTACACCTTC; CDR3aa: CASSLSGGQNYGYTF
abundance: -; j_gene: TRBJ1-2; v_gene: TRBV19; d_gene: -; CDR3nt: TGTGCCAGTAGTATAAAAGGGGTTAACTATGGCTACACCTTC; CDR3aa: CASSIKGVNYGYTF
abundance: once; j_gene: TRBJ2-3; v_gene: TRBV3-1/TRBV3-2; d_gene: TRBD2; CDR3nt: TGTGCCAGCAGCCGAGGGACTATTCGTTGGACAGATACGCAGTATTTT; CDR3aa: CASSRGTIRWTDTQYF
abundance: -; j_gene: TRBJ2-7; v_gene: TRBV5-4; d_gene: TRBD1; CDR3nt: TGTGCCAGCAGTAGAATGGACAGGGGGCTTTACGAGCAGTACTTC; CDR3aa: CASSRMDRGLYEQYF
abundance: -; j_gene: TRBJ1-1; v_gene: TRBV18; d_gene: -; CDR3nt: TGTGCCAGCTCACCTGCGGGGGCACGTCAGGTGCAGGAAGCTTTCTTT; CDR3aa: CASSPAGARQVQEAFF